This TCR beta chain was retrieved from a study of blood T cell repertoires in COVID-19. Overall study: Italy, Spain and the United States were the sources of the convalescent and acute COVID-19 samples. Sources were T cells, B-cell-depleted T cells, or PBMCs; the material itself was cDNA or gDNA.

In the authors' methods: Reference gene primers were amplified, and this amplification served to estimate nucleated cell counts. Produced via immunoSEQ multiplex PCR; TCRdb's table is partial and in-frame only. Clonal size and the V and J genes are those of that table, whereas D and trimming came from the DNA. The table shows 300,000 or so clones, with about 85% occurring only once. V lost 2 bases and J lost 5, with 9 bases in between. The CDR3 consists of 12 residues. In germline, CDR1 is GTSNPN, CDR2 SVGIG (reference sequence). This receptor was taken from a woman between 45 and 65 years old with active or convalescent COVID-19. The J gene is TRBJ1-1, the V gene TRBV30; D might be TRBD1 (5 bases). The sample consisted of peripheral blood. CDR3 sequence: CAWSRGGTEAFF. In DNA, the CDR3 is TGTGCCTGGAGTAGGGGTGGAACTGAAGCTTTCTTT. Drawing the rest from reference TRBV30 and TRBJ1-1, the complete variable domain is SQTIHQWPATLVQPVGSPLSLECTVEGTSNPNLYWYRQAAGRGLQLLFYSVGIGQISSEVPQNLSASRPQDRQFILSSKKLLLSDSGFYLCAWSRGGTEAFFGQGTRLTVV.